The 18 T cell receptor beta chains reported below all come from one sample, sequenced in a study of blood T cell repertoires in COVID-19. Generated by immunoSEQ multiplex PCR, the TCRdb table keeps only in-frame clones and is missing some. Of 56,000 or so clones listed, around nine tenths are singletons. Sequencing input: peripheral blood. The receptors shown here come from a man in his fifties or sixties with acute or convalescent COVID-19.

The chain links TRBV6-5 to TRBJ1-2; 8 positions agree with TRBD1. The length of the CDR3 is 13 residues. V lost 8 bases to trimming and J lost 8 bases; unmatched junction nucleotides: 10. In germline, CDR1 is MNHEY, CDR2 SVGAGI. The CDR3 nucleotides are TGTGCCAGCCAGGGCCCAGGGGGCTGGGGCTACACCTTC. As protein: CASQGPGGWGYTF.

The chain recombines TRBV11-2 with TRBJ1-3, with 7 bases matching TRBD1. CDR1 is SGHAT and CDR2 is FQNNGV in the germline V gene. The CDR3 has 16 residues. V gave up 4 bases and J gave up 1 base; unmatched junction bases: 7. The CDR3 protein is CASSSPNRGSGNTIYF. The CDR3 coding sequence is TGTGCCAGCAGCTCGCCTAACAGGGGTTCTGGAAACACCATATATTTT.

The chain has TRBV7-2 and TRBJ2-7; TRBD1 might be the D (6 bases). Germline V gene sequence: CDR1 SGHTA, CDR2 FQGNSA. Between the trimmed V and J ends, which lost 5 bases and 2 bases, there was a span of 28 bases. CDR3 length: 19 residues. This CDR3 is CASSPSAVRVRGRAYEQYF. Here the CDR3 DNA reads TGTGCCAGCAGCCCGTCTGCCGTTAGGGTCAGGGGACGAGCCTACGAGCAGTACTTC.

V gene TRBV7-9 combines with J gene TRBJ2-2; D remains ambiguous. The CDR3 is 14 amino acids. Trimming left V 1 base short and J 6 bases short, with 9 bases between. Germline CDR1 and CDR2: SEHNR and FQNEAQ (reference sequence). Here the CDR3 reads CASSLVSGSGELFF. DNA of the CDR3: TGTGCCAGCAGCTTAGTTTCCGGGTCCGGGGAGCTGTTTTTT.

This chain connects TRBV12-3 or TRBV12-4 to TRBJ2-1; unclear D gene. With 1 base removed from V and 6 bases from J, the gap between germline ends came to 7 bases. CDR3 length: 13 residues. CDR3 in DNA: TGTGCCAGCAGTTTAGGTCAGTTCAATGAGCAGTTCTTC. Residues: CASSLGQFNEQFF.

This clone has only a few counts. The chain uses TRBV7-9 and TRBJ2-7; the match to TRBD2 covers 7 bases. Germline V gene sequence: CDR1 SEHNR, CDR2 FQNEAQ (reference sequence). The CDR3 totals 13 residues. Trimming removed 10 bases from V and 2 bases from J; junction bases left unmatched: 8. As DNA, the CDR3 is TGTGCCACTGAGATGGCGGGAGCCTACGAGCAGTACTTC. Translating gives CATEMAGAYEQYF.

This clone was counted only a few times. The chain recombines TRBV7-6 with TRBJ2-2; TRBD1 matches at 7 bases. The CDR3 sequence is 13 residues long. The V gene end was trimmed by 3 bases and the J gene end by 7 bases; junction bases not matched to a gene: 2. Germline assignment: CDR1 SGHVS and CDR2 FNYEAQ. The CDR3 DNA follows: TGTGCCAGCAGCTTGACAGGGTTCGGGGAGCTGTTTTTT. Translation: CASSLTGFGELFF.

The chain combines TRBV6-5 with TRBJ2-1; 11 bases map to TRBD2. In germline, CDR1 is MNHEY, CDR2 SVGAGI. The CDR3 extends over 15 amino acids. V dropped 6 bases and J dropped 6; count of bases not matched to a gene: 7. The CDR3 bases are TGTGCCAGCAGATCACTAGCGGGAGTAACCAATGAGCAGTTCTTC. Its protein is CASRSLAGVTNEQFF.

This CDR3 is CASSGSGASEQYF. CDR3 nucleotides: TGTGCCAGCTCAGGATCAGGGGCCTCCGAGCAGTACTTC. This chain uses TRBV18 with TRBJ2-7; perhaps TRBD1 as D (6 bases). Trimming removed 5 bases from V and 6 bases from J, with 14 bases in between. CDR3 length equals 13 residues. Germline CDR1 reads KGHSH; CDR2 reads LQKENI.

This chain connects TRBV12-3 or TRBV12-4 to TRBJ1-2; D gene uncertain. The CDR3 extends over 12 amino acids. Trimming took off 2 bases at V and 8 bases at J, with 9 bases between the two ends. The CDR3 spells CASSLNARGYTF. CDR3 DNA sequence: TGTGCCAGCAGTTTAAACGCGCGCGGCTACACCTTC.

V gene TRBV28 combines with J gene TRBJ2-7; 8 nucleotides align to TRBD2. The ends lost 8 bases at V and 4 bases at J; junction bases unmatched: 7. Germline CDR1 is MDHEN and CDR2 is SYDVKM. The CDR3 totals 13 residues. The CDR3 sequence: CASHVSGGYEQYF. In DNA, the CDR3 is TGTGCCAGCCACGTGAGCGGGGGTTACGAGCAGTACTTC.

The CDR3 reads CASSGEGLAGVRGYEQFF. The CDR3 coding sequence is TGTGCCAGCAGTGGGGAGGGACTAGCGGGAGTTCGGGGCTATGAGCAGTTCTTC. This chain joins TRBV2 and TRBJ2-1; 14 nucleotides agree with TRBD2. The CDR3 has 18 amino acids. V was pared by 4 bases and J by 8 bases, with 13 bases of the junction left unmatched. The V gene's germline CDR1 is SNHLY and CDR2 FYNNEI.

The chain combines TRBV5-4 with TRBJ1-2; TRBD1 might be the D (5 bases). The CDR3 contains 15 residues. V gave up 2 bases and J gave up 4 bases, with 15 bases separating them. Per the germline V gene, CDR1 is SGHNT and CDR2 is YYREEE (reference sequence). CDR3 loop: CASSLGRGSGYGYTF. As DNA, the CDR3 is TGTGCCAGCAGCTTAGGTAGGGGAAGTGGCTATGGCTACACCTTC.

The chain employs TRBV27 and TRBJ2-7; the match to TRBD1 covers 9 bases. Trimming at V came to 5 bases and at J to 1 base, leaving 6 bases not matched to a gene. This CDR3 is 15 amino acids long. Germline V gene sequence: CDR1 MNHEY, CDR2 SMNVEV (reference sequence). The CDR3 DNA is TGTGCCAGCAGTGCTGCCGGGACAGGGTCCTACGAGCAGTACTTC. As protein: CASSAAGTGSYEQYF.

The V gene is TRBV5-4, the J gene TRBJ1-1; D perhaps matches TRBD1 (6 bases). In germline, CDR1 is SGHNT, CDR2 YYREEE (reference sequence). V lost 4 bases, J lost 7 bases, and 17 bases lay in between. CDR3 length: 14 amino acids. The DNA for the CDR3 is TGTGCCAGCAGCCGCAACAGGGATTTTGGTGAAGCTTTCTTT. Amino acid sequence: CASSRNRDFGEAFF.

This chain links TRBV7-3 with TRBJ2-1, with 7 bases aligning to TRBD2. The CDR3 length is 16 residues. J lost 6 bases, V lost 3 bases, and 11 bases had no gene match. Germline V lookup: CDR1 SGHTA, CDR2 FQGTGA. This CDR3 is CASSLNRRGTINEQFF. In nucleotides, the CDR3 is TGTGCCAGCAGCTTGAATCGTCGGGGGACTATCAATGAGCAGTTCTTC.

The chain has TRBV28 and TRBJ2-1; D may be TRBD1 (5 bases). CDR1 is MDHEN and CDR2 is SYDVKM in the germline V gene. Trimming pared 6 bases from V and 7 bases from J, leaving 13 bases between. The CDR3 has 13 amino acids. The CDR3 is CASRNRIMNEQFF. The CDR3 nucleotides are TGTGCCAGCAGAAACAGGATTATGAATGAGCAGTTCTTC.

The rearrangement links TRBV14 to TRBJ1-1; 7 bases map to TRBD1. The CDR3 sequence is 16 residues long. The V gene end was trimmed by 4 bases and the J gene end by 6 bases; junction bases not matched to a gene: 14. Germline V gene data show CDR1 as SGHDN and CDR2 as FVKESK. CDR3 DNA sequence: TGTGCCAGCAGCCCAGCCCGGGGGGGACAGTGGTCTGAAGCTTTCTTT. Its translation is CASSPARGGQWSEAFF.